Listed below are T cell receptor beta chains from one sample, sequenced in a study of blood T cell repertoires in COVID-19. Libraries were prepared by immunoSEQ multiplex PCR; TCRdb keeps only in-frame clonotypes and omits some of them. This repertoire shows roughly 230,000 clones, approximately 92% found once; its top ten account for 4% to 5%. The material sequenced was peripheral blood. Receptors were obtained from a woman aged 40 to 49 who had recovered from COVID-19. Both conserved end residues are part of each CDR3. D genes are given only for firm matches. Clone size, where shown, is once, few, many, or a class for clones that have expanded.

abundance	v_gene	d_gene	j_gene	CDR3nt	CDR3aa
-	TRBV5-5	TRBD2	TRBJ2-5	TGTGCCAGCAGGACAACACCCGGGAGGATGGCCCAAGAGACCCAGTACTTC	CASRTTPGRMAQETQYF
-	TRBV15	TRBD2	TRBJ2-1	TGTGCCACCAGCAGGGGCGGGAGGTCGGGCAATGAGCAGTTCTTC	CATSRGGRSGNEQFF
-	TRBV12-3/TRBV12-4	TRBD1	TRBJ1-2	TGTGCCAGCAGTTACAGGGGGGGGCTTGGCTACACCTTC	CASSYRGGLGYTF
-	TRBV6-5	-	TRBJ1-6	TGTGCCAGCAGTTACTTAGGGGCTTCACCCCTCCACTTT	CASSYLGASPLHF
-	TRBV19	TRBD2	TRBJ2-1	TGTGCCAGTAGTATTAGCGGGGGGGGTAGGTACAATGAGCAGTTCTTC	CASSISGGGRYNEQFF
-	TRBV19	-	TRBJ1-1	TGTGCCAGTAGTATAGACAGGGGGAACACTGAAGCTTTCTTT	CASSIDRGNTEAFF
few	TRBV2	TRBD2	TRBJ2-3	TGTGCCAGCAGCGGGACTAGAGATACGCAGTATTTT	CASSGTRDTQYF
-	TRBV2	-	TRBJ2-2	TGTGCCAGCAGTCTTAGCCCCGCGAACACCGGGGAGCTGTTTTTT	CASSLSPANTGELFF
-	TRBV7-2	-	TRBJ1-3	TGTGCCAGCAGCTTAGGGCGGGGGGCTGGAAACACCATATATTTT	CASSLGRGAGNTIYF
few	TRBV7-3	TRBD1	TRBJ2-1	TGTGCCAGCAGCAACAGGGGGGATGAGCAGTTCTTC	CASSNRGDEQFF
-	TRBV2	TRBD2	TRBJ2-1	TGTGCCAGCACTGGATCGGGAGGGCGCAATGAGCAGTTCTTC	CASTGSGGRNEQFF
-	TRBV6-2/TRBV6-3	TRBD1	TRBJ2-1	TGTGCCAGCAGTTTCCCGACAGGGTACAATGAGCAGTTCTTC	CASSFPTGYNEQFF
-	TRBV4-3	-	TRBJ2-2	TGCGCCAGCAGACGGGACATACTAATTACAGGGGAGCTGTTTTTT	CASRRDILITGELFF
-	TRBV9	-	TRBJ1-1	TGTGCCAGCAGCCCCTCGGGGGGCAGCACTGAAGCTTTCTTT	CASSPSGGSTEAFF
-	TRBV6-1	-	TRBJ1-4	TGTGCCAGCAGATCACGGGGGGATGGGGAAAAACTGTTTTTT	CASRSRGDGEKLFF
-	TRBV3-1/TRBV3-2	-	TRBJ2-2	TGTGCCAGCAGCCAAGTCTTATCCACCGGGGAGCTGTTTTTT	CASSQVLSTGELFF
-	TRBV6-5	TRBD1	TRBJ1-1	TGTGCCAGCATTAAACCGACAGGGACGAGCACTGAAGCTTTCTTT	CASIKPTGTSTEAFF
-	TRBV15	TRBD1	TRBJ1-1	TGTGCCACCAGCAGACAGACAGGGGGCTTCGCTGAAGCTTTCTTT	CATSRQTGGFAEAFF
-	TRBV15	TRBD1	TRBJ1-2	TGTGCCACCAGCATCTCTACGGGGACAGGGGTTTCCTATGGCTACACCTTC	CATSISTGTGVSYGYTF
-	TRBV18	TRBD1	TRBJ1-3	TGTGCCAGCTCACGGGACAGGGGGAACACCATATATTTT	CASSRDRGNTIYF
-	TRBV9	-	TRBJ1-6	TGTGCCAGCAACCCATCGGGGGGGGATTCACCCCTCCACTTT	CASNPSGGDSPLHF
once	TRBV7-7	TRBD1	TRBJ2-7	TGTGCCAGCAGCTTGGGGCAGGGGGCTGGGTACGAGCAGTACTTC	CASSLGQGAGYEQYF
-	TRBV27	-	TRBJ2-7	TGTGCCAGCACCAAAGTGGGGGGTAGGGATTACGAGCAGTACTTC	CASTKVGGRDYEQYF
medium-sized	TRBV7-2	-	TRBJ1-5	TGTGCCAGCAGCCAAACCACAAATCAGCCCCAGCATTTT	CASSQTTNQPQHF
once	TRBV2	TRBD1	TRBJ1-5	TGTGCCAGCAGCCAGGACAGGGTGGATCAGCCCCAGCATTTT	CASSQDRVDQPQHF
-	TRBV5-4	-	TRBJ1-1	TGTGCCAGCAGCTCGGGAGCAGGCATGAACACTGAAGCTTTCTTT	CASSSGAGMNTEAFF
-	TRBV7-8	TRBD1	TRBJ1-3	TGTGCCAGCAGCTTAGGGACAGGGGGAAACACCATATATTTT	CASSLGTGGNTIYF
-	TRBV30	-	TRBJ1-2	TGTGCCTGGAAGAGGGTGGCCTATGGCTACACCTTC	CAWKRVAYGYTF
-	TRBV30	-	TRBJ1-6	TGTGCCTGGATATCACCCGGCTATAATTCACCCCTCCACTTT	CAWISPGYNSPLHF
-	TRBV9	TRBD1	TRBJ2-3	TGTGCCAGCAGCGGTGGACAGGGGGGCAGCACAGATACGCAGTATTTT	CASSGGQGGSTDTQYF
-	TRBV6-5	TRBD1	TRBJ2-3	TGTGCCACCGGACAGGGCAGGGATACGCAGTATTTT	CATGQGRDTQYF
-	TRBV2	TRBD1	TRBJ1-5	TGTGCCAGCCTCGGGACAGGGGTCAATCAGCCCCAGCATTTT	CASLGTGVNQPQHF
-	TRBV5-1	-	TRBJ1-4	TGCGCCAGCAGCCCTAGTACAACTAATGAAAAACTGTTTTTT	CASSPSTTNEKLFF
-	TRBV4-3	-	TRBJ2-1	TGCGCCAGCAGCCAAGCAAATGAGCAGTTCTTC	CASSQANEQFF
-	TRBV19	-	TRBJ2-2	TGTGCCAGTAGTACCCCGCCCCCCTCTAGCTACACCGGGGAGCTGTTTTTT	CASSTPPPSSYTGELFF
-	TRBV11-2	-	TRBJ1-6	TGTGCCAGCAGCCAATGGACAGCTAATTCACCCCTCCACTTT	CASSQWTANSPLHF
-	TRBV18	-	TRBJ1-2	TGTGCCAGCTCACCATCGGCGGATAACTATGGCTACACCTTC	CASSPSADNYGYTF
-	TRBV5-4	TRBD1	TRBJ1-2	TGTGCCAGCAGCAGCCGGGACAGGGAACGAACCTTC	CASSSRDRERTF
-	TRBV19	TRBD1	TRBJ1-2	TGTGCCAGTACCCCTACCGGGACAGGTTTAAACTTTGGCTACACCTTC	CASTPTGTGLNFGYTF
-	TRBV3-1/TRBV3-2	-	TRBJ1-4	TGTGCCAGCAGCCACGGCAACAGGGAAAAACTGTTTTTT	CASSHGNREKLFF
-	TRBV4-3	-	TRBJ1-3	TGCGCCAGCAGCCAGATAGACAGCTCTGGAAACACCATATATTTT	CASSQIDSSGNTIYF
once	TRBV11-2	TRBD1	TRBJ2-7	TGTGCCAGCAGCTCCGCAGGACAGGTCTACGAGCAGTACTTC	CASSSAGQVYEQYF
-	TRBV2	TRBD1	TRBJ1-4	TGTGCCAGCGGGACAGGTCGTAATGAAAAACTGTTTTTT	CASGTGRNEKLFF
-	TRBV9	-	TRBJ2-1	TGTGCCAGCAGCGCTATCTACAATGAGCAGTTCTTC	CASSAIYNEQFF
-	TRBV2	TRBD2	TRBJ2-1	TGTGCCAGCACCCCGTGGAGCGGGACCACGAATGAGCAGTTCTTC	CASTPWSGTTNEQFF
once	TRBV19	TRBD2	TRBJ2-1	TGTGCCAGTAGCACTAGCGGGATAACGAATGAGCAGTTCTTC	CASSTSGITNEQFF
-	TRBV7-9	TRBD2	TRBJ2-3	TGTGCCAGCAGCTCCGGACTAGCGGGAGTAGCAGCAGATACGCAGTATTTT	CASSSGLAGVAADTQYF
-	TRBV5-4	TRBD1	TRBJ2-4	TGTGCCAGCAGCCCAAACCGGGACAGAAAAAACATTCAGTACTTC	CASSPNRDRKNIQYF
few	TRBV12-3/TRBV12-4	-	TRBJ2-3	TGTGCCAGCAGCATGGGACTTTGGCCGACGCAGTATTTT	CASSMGLWPTQYF
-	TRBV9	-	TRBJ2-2	TGTGCCAGCAGCGTAGAGAGCCTTCTAGCACAGAACACCGGGGAGCTGTTTTTT	CASSVESLLAQNTGELFF
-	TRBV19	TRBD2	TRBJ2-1	TGTGCCAGTAGTTTCCCTGGGACTAGCGTTGAGCAGTTCTTC	CASSFPGTSVEQFF
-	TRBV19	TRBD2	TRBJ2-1	TGTGCCAGTAGTATAGGTAGCGGGGTCTACAATGAGCAGTTCTTC	CASSIGSGVYNEQFF
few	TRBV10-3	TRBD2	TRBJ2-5	TGTGCCATCAACCTGGGAGGGACAGAGACCCAGTACTTC	CAINLGGTETQYF
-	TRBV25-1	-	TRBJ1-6	TGTGCCAGCAGTGAAATCCAGGGGAAGAATTCACCCCTCCACTTT	CASSEIQGKNSPLHF
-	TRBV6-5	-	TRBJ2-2	TGTGCCAGCAGTTATACACAGGGTCTCGGGGAGCTGTTTTTT	CASSYTQGLGELFF
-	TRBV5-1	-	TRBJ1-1	TGCGCCAGCAGCTTGGAGGGGCGGGGGACTGAAGCTTTCTTT	CASSLEGRGTEAFF
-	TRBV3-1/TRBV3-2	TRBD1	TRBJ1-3	TGTGCCAGCAGCCCGGGACAGATCCTTTTCTCTGGAAACACCATATATTTT	CASSPGQILFSGNTIYF
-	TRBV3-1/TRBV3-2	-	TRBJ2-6	TGTGCCAGCAGCCAAGGTTTTCGCTCTGGGGCCAACGTCCTGACTTTC	CASSQGFRSGANVLTF
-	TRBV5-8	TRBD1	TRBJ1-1	TGTGCCAGCAGCTTTCAGAAGGGGGCCGACACTGAAGCTTTCTTT	CASSFQKGADTEAFF